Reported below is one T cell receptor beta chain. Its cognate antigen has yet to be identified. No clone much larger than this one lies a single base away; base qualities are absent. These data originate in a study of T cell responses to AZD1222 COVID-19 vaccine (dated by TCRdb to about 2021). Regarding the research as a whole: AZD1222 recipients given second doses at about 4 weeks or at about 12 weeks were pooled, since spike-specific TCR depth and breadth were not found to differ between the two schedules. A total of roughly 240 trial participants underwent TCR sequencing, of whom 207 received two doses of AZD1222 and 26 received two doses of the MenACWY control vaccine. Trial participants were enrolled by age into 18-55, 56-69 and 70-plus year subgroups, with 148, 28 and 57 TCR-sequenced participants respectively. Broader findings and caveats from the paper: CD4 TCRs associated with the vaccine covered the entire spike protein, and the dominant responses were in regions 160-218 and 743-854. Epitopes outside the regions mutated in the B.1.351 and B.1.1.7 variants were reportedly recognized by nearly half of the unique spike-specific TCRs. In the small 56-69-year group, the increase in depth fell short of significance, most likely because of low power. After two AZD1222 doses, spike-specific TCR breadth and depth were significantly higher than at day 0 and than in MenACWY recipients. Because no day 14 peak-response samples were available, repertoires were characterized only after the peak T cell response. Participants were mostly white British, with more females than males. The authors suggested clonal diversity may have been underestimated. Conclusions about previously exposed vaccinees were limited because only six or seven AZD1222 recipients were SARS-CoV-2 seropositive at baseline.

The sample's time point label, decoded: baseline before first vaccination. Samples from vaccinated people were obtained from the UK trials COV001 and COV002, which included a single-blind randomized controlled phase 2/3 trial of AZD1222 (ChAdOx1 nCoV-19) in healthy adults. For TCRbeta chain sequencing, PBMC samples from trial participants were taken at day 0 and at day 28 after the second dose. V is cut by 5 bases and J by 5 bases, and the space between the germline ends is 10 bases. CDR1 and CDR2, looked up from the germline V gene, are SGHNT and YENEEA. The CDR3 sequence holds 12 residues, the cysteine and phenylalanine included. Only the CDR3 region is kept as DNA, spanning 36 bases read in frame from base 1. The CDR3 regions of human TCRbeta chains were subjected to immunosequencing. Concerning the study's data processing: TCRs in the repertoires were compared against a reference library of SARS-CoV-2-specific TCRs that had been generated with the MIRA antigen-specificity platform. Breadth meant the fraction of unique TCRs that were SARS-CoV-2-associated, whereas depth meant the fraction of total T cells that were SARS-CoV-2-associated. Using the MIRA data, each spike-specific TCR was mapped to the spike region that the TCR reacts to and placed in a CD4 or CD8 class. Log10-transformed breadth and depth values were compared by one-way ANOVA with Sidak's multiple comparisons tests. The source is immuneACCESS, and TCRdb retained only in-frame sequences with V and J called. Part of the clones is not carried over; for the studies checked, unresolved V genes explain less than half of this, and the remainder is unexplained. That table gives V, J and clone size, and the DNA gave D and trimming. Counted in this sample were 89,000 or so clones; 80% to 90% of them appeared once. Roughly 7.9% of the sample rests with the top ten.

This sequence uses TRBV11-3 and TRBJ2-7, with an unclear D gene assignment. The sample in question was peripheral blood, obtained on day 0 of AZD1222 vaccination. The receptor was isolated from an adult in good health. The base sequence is TGTGCCAGCAGCACCCCTCCCCACGAGCAGTACTTC. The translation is CASSTPPHEQYF.